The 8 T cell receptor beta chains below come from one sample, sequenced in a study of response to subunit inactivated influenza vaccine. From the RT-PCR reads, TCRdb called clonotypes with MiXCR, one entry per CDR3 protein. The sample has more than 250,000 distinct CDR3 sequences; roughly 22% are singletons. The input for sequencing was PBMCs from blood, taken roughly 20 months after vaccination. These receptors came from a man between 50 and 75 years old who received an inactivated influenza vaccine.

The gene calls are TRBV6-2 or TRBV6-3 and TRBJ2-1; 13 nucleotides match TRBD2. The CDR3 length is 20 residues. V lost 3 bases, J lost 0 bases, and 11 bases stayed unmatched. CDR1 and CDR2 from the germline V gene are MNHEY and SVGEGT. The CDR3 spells CASSYSGLAGYLSSYNEQFF. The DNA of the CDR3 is TGTGCCAGCAGTTATTCGGGACTAGCGGGGTACCTAAGCTCCTACAATGAGCAGTTCTTC.

The CDR3 region is CASTPTTGSGYTF. The CDR3 DNA is TGTGCCAGCACACCGACCACAGGTAGTGGCTACACCTTC. The chain links TRBV12-3 or TRBV12-4 to TRBJ1-2; a possible D gene is TRBD1 (5 bases). The V end was cut by 7 bases, the J end by 7 bases, with 16 bases between. The length of the CDR3 is 13 residues.

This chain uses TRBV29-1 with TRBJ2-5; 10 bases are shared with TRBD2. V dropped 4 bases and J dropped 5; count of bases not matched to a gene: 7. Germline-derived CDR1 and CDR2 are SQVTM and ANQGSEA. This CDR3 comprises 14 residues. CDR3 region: CSVVSLAGVETQYF. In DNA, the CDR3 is TGCAGCGTTGTGTCCCTAGCGGGGGTGGAGACCCAGTACTTC.

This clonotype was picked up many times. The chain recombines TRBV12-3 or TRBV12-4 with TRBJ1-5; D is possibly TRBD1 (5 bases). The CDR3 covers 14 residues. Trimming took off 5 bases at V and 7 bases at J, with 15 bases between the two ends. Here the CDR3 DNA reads TGTGCCAGCAGTGAGTACAGGACGGGGCAGCCCCAGCATTTT. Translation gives CASSEYRTGQPQHF.

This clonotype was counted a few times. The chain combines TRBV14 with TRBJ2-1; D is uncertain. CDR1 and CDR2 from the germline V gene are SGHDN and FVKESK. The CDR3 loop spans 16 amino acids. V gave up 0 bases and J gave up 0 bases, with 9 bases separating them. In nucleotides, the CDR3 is TGTGCCAGCAGCCAAGATCTCGTGAGCTCCTACAATGAGCAGTTCTTC. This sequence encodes CASSQDLVSSYNEQFF.

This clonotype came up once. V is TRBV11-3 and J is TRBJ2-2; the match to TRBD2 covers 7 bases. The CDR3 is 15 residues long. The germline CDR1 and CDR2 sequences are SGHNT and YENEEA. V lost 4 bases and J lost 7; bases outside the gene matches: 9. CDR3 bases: TGTGCCAGCAGCTCGGGCGGGAGCGCAAGCGGGGAGCTGTTTTTT. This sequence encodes CASSSGGSASGELFF.

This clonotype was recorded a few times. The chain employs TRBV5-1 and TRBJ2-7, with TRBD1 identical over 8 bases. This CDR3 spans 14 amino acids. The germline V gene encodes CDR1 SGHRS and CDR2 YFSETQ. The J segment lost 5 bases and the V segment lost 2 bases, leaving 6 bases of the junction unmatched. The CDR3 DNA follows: TGCGCCAGCAGCTTAGGACAGGGAGGTCACGAGCAGTACTTC. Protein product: CASSLGQGGHEQYF.

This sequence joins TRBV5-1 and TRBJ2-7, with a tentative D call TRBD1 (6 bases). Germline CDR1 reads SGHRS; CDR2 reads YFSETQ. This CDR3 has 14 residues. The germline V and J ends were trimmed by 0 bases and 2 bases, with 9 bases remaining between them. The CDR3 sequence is CASSLVDRTYEQYF. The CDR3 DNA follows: TGCGCCAGCAGCTTGGTAGACAGGACCTACGAGCAGTACTTC.